This T cell receptor beta chain appears in the sequencing data of a study of blood T cell repertoires in COVID-19. On the study more broadly: From T cells, B-cell-depleted T cells, or PBMCs came the material, which was cDNA or gDNA.

The CDR3 is 14 residues long. V was clipped by 7 bases and J by 1 base; unmatched bases: 3. Germline values: CDR1 SGHNT, CDR2 YENEEA. TCRdb keeps only in-frame clones here, not all; method: immunoSEQ multiplex PCR. Seen here are over 150,000 clones, more than 70% observed once, and the top ten hold around an eighth. This clonotype originated in a man between 18 and 29 years old with active or convalescent COVID-19. The V and J genes are TRBV11-3 and TRBJ2-2; 7 bases line up with TRBD1. Sequencing was done on a sample of peripheral blood. The CDR3 region is CASTRQGNTGELFF. CDR3 nucleotides: TGTGCCAGCACCCGACAGGGGAACACCGGGGAGCTGTTTTTT.